This T cell receptor (beta chain) was profiled in a study of identical twins. Study conclusions and caveats: Models came in too low on out-of-frame TCR alpha sharing in monozygotic twins.

This clonotype appeared many times. No antigen is known for it. The CDR3 length is 16 residues. Germline CDR1 LGHNA, CDR2 YSLEER. Trimming took 2 bases from V and 8 from J, leaving 18 bases between them. MiXCR was run by TCRdb on the 5' RACE reads, yielding one entry per CDR3 protein. Of 200,000 to 300,000 distinct CDR3 sequences in the sample, 10% are singletons; the top ten hold more than 8%. The sequenced material came from memory T cells sorted from blood. The chain joins TRBV4-3 to TRBJ1-4, with D perhaps TRBD1 (5 bases). This sequence was found in a middle-aged man in good health. The CDR3 is CASSQNLVGAREKLFF. The CDR3, as DNA: TGCGCCAGCAGCCAAAACTTAGTCGGGGCACGGGAAAAACTGTTTTTT.